Below are 12 T cell receptor beta chains sequenced from a single sample in a study of beta chain features in type 1 diabetes. General study points: Moderate but significant shortening of TCRB CDR3s was recorded in all four CD4+ subsets from Type 1 diabetes patients.

The antigens these receptors bind are not known. Sequenced material consisted of expressed TCRB transcripts (all of the isolated RNA was reverse transcribed). TCRdb keeps only in-frame clones here, not all; method: immunoSEQ multiplex PCR. The table lists some 160,000 clones, approximately 9.1% of them singletons. Source material: central memory CD4+ T cells from blood. The origin of the receptors is a young woman with type 1 diabetes.

This clone occurred a few times. The sample holds other DNA sequences that translate to the same CDR3. This chain uses TRBV7-2 with TRBJ1-2; 9 nucleotides align to TRBD1. The ends lost 5 bases at V and 8 bases at J; junction bases unmatched: 6. Looked up from germline, CDR1 is SGHTA and CDR2 is FQGNSA. CDR3 length: 13 residues. CDR3 loop: CASSPGQGRGYTF. Here the CDR3 DNA reads TGTGCCAGCAGCCCGGGACAGGGAAGGGGCTACACCTTC.

This rearrangement joins TRBV11-3 to TRBJ2-1; 14 bases line up with TRBD2. The CDR3 is made up of 13 amino acids. The V segment lost 5 bases and the J segment 15 bases; nucleotides outside the gene matches: 6. In germline, CDR1 is SGHNT, CDR2 YENEEA. In DNA, the CDR3 is TGTGCCAGCAGCCAAGGGACTAGCGGGAGTGGGTTCTTC. Its translation is CASSQGTSGSGFF.

This clone appeared a few times. V usage is TRBV4-2 and J usage is TRBJ2-2; tentative D call: TRBD2 (6 bases). The germline CDR1 and CDR2 sequences are LGHNA and YNFKEQ. Deletions cut 5 bases from V and 4 bases from J, with 20 bases between. CDR3 size: 17 residues. CDR3 DNA: TGTGCCAGCAGCACCTCGTATAGTCGCGGGGCCACCGGGGAGCTGTTTTTT. Protein sequence: CASSTSYSRGATGELFF.

This clone showed up just a few times. The chain recombines TRBV10-3 with TRBJ2-5; TRBD2 is a possible D gene (6 bases). In germline, CDR1 is ENHRY, CDR2 SYGVKD. The length of the CDR3 is 15 residues. The V end lost 4 bases, the J end lost 5 bases, and 17 bases lay between the germline ends. DNA of the CDR3: TGTGCCATCAGTGCAGCGACGGACGCGGGGGAGACCCAGTACTTC. Amino acid sequence: CAISAATDAGETQYF.

This clone occurred a few times. The genes are TRBV7-9 and TRBJ2-1, with D maybe TRBD2 (5 bases). The CDR3 covers 14 residues. Germline-derived CDR1 and CDR2 are SEHNR and FQNEAQ (reference sequence). V lost 3 bases to trimming and J lost 0 bases, with 6 bases between them. This CDR3 reads CASSLRVSYNEQFF. The CDR3, as DNA: TGTGCCAGCAGCTTGCGGGTCTCCTACAATGAGCAGTTCTTC. Full variable domain (outside the CDR3, taken from reference TRBV7-9 and TRBJ2-1): DTGVSQNPRHKITKRGQNVTFRCDPISEHNRLYWYRQTLGQGPEFLTYFQNEAQLEKSRLLSDRFSAERPKGSFSTLEIQRTEQGDSAMYLCASSLRVSYNEQFFGPGTRLTVL.

This sequence joins TRBV2 and TRBJ1-5; TRBD1 might be the D (6 bases). V shed 4 bases and J shed 0 bases, with 10 bases lying between them. Germline V gene lookup returns CDR1 SNHLY and CDR2 FYNNEI. The CDR3 sequence is 15 residues long. The DNA of the CDR3 is TGTGCCAGCAGTGGAGGACAGTCTAGCAATCAGCCCCAGCATTTT. Encoded protein: CASSGGQSSNQPQHF.

The table lists this clone with a few counts. The rearrangement links TRBV18 to TRBJ1-2, with 7 bases identical to TRBD1. The CDR3 extends over 13 amino acids. Germline CDR1 is KGHSH and CDR2 is LQKENI. The V gene end was trimmed by 4 bases and the J gene end by 6 bases; junction bases not matched to a gene: 5. Here the CDR3 DNA reads TGTGCCAGCTCACACGACAGGGAAGATGGCTACACCTTC. Translated, it gives CASSHDREDGYTF.

The sample holds a few counts of this clone. The V call is TRBV6-5, the J call TRBJ2-2; a possible D gene is TRBD1 (6 bases). Trimming left V 0 bases short and J 4 bases short, with 12 bases between. Looked up from germline, CDR1 is MNHEY and CDR2 is SVGAGI. The CDR3 totals 16 residues. The CDR3 spells CASSYSMDSLTGELFF. CDR3 nucleotides: TGTGCCAGCAGTTACTCGATGGACAGCCTCACCGGGGAGCTGTTTTTT.

This clone came up a few times. V usage is TRBV29-1 and J usage is TRBJ2-3, with a weak D call TRBD2 (6 bases). The V end was cut by 2 bases, the J end by 4 bases, with 10 bases between. There are 13 residues in the CDR3. Germline V gives CDR1 SQVTM, CDR2 ANQGSEA. In DNA, the CDR3 is TGCAGCGTTGAAACTAGCCTTTCAGATACGCAGTATTTT. This translates into CSVETSLSDTQYF.

The J gene is TRBJ1-2, the V gene TRBV5-1; TRBD1 matches at 7 bases. This CDR3 is 14 amino acids long. V shed 4 bases, J shed 4 bases, and the junction held 7 bases outside the gene matches. Germline loops: CDR1 SGHRS, CDR2 YFSETQ. The CDR3 here is CASSAGTAAYGYTF. The CDR3 region has the DNA TGCGCCAGCAGCGCCGGGACAGCGGCCTATGGCTACACCTTC.

The DNA of the CDR3 is TGTGCCAGCAGCTTAGGGTCCGGGACAGGCTCCGAAAAACTGTTTTTT. This translates into CASSLGSGTGSEKLFF. The chain combines TRBV7-9 with TRBJ1-4, with TRBD1 matching over 8 bases. The CDR3 length is 16 residues. With V trimmed by 1 base and J by 8 bases, 9 bases remained unmatched. CDR1 is SEHNR and CDR2 is FQNEAQ in the germline V gene (reference sequence). Based on the CDR3 plus reference TRBV7-9 and TRBJ1-4, the full variable domain is DTGVSQNPRHKITKRGQNVTFRCDPISEHNRLYWYRQTLGQGPEFLTYFQNEAQLEKSRLLSDRFSAERPKGSFSTLEIQRTEQGDSAMYLCASSLGSGTGSEKLFFGSGTQLSVL.

The chain joins TRBV30 to TRBJ2-5, with 9 bases that match TRBD1. This CDR3 has 16 amino acids. CDR1 is GTSNPN, CDR2 SVGIG, per germline (reference sequence). V gave up 0 bases and J gave up 4 bases; unmatched junction bases: 9. The CDR3 DNA follows: TGTGCCTGGAGTGTATGGGGACAGGGAAATGGAGAGACCCAGTACTTC. It specifies CAWSVWGQGNGETQYF.